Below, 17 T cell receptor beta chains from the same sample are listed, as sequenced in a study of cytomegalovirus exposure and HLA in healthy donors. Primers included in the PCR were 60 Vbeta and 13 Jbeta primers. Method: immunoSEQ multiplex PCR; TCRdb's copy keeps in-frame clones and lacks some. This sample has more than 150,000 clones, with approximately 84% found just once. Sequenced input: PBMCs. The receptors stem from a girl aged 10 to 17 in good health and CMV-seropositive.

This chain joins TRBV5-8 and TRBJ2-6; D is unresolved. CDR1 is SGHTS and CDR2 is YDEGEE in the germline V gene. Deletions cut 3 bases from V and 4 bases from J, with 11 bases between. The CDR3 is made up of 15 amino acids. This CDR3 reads CASSSPWAGANVLTF. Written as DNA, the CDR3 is TGTGCCAGCAGCTCCCCTTGGGCCGGGGCCAACGTCCTGACTTTC.

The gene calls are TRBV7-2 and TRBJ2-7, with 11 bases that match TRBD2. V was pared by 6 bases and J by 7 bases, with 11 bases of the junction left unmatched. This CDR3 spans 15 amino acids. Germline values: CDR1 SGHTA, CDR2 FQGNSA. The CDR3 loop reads CASRSRLAGTVEQYF. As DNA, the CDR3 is TGTGCCAGCAGGTCTAGACTAGCGGGAACTGTTGAGCAGTACTTC.

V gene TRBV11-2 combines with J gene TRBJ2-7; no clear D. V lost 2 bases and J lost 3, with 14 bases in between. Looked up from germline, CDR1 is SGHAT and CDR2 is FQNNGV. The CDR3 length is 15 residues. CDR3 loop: CASSLTPRRSYEQYF. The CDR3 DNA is TGTGCCAGCAGCTTAACACCGCGTAGGAGCTACGAGCAGTACTTC.

The CDR3 protein is CASSPPGANVNTGELFF. In DNA, the CDR3 is TGTGCCAGCTCACCACCAGGAGCGAATGTGAACACCGGGGAGCTGTTTTTT. The rearrangement links TRBV18 to TRBJ2-2; no clear D gene. Deletions cut 0 bases from V and 1 base from J, with 12 bases between. Germline loops: CDR1 KGHSH, CDR2 LQKENI. The CDR3 spans 17 residues.

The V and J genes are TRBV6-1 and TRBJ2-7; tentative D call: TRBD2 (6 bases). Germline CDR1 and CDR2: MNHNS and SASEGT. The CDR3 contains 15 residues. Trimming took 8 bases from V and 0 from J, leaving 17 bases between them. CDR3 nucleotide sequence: TGTGCCAGCCCTGCGGGGCAGTGGGGCTCCTACGAGCAGTACTTC. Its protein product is CASPAGQWGSYEQYF.

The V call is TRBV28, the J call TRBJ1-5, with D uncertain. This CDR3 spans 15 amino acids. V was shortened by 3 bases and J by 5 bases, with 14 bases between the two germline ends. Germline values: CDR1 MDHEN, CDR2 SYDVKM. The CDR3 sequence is CASSFVRRAHQPQHF. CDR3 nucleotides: TGTGCCAGCAGTTTCGTGCGGAGGGCTCATCAGCCCCAGCATTTT.

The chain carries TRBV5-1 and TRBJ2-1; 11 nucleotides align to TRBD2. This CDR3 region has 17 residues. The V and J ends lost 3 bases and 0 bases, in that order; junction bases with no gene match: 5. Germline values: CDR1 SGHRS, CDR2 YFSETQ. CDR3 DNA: TGCGCCAGCAGCTGGGGACTAGCGGTGTCCTCCTACAATGAGCAGTTCTTC. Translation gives CASSWGLAVSSYNEQFF.

This CDR3 is CASSLDDWNTGELFF. The CDR3 nucleotides read TGTGCCAGCAGCTTAGACGACTGGAACACCGGGGAGCTGTTTTTT. The rearrangement links TRBV5-4 to TRBJ2-2; D not certain. Trimming shortened V by 2 bases and J by 1 base, and 9 bases separated the two germline ends. CDR3 length: 15 residues. Germline V gene data show CDR1 as SGHNT and CDR2 as YYREEE (reference sequence).

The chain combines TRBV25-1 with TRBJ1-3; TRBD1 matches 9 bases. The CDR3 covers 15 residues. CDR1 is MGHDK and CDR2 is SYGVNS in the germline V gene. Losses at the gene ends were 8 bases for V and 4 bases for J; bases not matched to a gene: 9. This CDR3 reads CASAGDRVGGNTIYF. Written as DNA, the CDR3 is TGTGCCAGCGCCGGGGACAGGGTGGGAGGAAACACCATATATTTT. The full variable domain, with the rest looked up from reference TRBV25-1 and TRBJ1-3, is EADIYQTPRYLVIGTGKKITLECSQTMGHDKMYWYQQDPGMELHLIHYSYGVNSTEKGDLSSESTVSRIRTEHFPLTLESARPSHTSQYLCASAGDRVGGNTIYFGEGSWLTVV.

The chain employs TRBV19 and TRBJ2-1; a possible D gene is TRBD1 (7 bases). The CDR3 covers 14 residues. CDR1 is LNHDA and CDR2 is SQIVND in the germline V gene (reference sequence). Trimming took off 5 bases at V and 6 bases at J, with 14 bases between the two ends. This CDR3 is CASSAGQGGNEQFF. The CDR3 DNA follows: TGTGCCAGTAGTGCCGGGCAGGGGGGCAATGAGCAGTTCTTC.

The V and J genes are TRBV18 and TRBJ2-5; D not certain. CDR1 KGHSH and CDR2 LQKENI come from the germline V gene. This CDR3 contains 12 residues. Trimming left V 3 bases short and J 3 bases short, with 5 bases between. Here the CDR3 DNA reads TGTGCCAGCTCACCCGAGGAAGAGACCCAGTACTTC. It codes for CASSPEEETQYF.

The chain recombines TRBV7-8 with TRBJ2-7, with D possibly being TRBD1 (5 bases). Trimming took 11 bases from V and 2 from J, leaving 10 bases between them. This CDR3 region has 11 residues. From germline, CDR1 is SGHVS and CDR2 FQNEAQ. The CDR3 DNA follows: TGTGCCTGTGGGGCTGCCTACGAGCAGTACTTC. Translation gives CACGAAYEQYF.

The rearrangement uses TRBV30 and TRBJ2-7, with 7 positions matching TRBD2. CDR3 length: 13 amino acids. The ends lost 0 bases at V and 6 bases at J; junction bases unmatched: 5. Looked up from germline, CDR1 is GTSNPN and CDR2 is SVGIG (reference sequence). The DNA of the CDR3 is TGTGCCTGGAGTGTAGAGCGGGAAGGCGAGCAGTACTTC. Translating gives CAWSVEREGEQYF.

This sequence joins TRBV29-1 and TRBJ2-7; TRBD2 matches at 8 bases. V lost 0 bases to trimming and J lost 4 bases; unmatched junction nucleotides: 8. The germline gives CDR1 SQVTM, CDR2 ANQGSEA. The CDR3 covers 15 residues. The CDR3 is CSVEETSGSSYEQYF. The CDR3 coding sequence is TGCAGCGTTGAAGAAACGAGCGGGAGTAGTTACGAGCAGTACTTC.

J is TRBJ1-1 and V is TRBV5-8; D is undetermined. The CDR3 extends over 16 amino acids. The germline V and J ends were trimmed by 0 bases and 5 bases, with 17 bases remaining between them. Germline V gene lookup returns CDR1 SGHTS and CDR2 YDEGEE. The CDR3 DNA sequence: TGTGCCAGCAGCTTGGCCCCTTTGAGGGTTACGACTGAAGCTTTCTTT. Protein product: CASSLAPLRVTTEAFF.

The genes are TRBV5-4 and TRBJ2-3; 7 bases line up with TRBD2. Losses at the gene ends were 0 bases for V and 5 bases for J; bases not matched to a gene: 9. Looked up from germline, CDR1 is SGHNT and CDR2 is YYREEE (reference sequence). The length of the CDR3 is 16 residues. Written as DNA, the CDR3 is TGTGCCAGCAGCTTGGGACCTAGCGGTGCGGAAGATACGCAGTATTTT. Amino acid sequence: CASSLGPSGAEDTQYF.

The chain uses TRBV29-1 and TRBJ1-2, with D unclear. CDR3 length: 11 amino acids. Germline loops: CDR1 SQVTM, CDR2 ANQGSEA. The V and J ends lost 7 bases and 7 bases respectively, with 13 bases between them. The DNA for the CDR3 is TGCAGCGGAAAGGACGGACTTGGCTACACCTTC. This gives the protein CSGKDGLGYTF.